This T cell receptor (beta chain) was sequenced during a study of patients and donors after allogeneic stem cell transplantation. TCRdb fed the RT-PCR reads into MiXCR, producing one record per CDR3 protein. The sample shows about 410,000 distinct CDR3 sequences, more than 15% of them seen only once. This CDR3 contains 14 residues. CDR1 LGHDT and CDR2 YNNKEL come from the germline V gene (reference sequence). Trimming cost V 3 bases and J 3 bases, with 12 bases left between them. This chain connects TRBV3-1 to TRBJ2-7, with TRBD2 as a possible D gene (5 bases). This clonotype was obtained from a human donor who was either an allogeneic HSCT recipient or a stem cell or donor lymphocyte infusion donor (not recorded which). It is not recorded whose cells these are; they may come from a transplant donor. Sample: blood, either unsorted or a sorted T cell fraction (not recorded which). The CDR3 loop reads CASSHRTWIYEQYF. The CDR3 DNA follows: TGTGCCAGCAGCCACCGGACTTGGATCTACGAGCAGTACTTC.